The entry below gives a single TCR beta chain sequence along with its context. Its antigen is as yet unknown. Sequencing used immunoSEQ multiplex PCR; TCRdb keeps in-frame clones, though not all of them. The sample includes fewer than 20,000 clones, about 83% of them seen just once. The data derive from a study of PD-1 blockade in classical Hodgkin lymphoma. Study-wide results and caveats: Newly diagnosed patients reportedly trailed healthy donors in baseline TCR diversity. The origin of the repertoire differences remains undefined, with disease activity or prior therapy as possible causes.

The time point denotes: newly diagnosed, previously untreated cHL patient sample. The CD4+ T cells used were purified from thawed PBMCs through magnetic negative selection. PBMCs from patients with newly diagnosed, untreated classical Hodgkin lymphoma served as a comparison group for the relapsed/refractory trial patients. Germline CDR1 reads SNHLY; CDR2 reads FYNNEI. V lost 2 bases, J lost 1 base, and 5 bases lay in between. The CDR3 is made up of 14 amino acids. The chain uses TRBV2 and TRBJ2-2; D not resolved. The receptor was derived from a human donor with classical Hodgkin lymphoma. Sequencing input: CD4+ T cells from blood. CDR3 DNA sequence: TGTGCCAGCAGTGAATCGAGGAACACCGGGGAGCTGTTTTTT. It translates to CASSESRNTGELFF.